A selection of T cell receptor beta chains follows, all from one sample in a study of shared clonotypes between healthy human individuals. Here immunoSEQ multiplex PCR was the method, and the copy in TCRdb shows in-frame clones only, minus some. The repertoire holds roughly 1,600,000 clones, with 98% to 99% as singletons. Sequencing was done on a sample of naive CD4+ T cells sorted from blood. The receptors stem from a man aged 25-40 years in good health. CDR3s include the opening cysteine and the closing phenylalanine or tryptophan. Fields, in order: V gene, D gene, clone size, J gene, CDR3 protein, CDR3 DNA. The D gene is left open where the match is weak. Clone size is given for some rows only: seen once, a few or many times, or a class if the clone is expanded.

v_call: TRBV15; d_call: TRBD1; clone_size: -; j_call: TRBJ2-7; cdr3_aa: CATSRGQGTHEQYF; cdr3_nt: TGTGCCACCAGCAGAGGACAGGGAACCCACGAGCAGTACTTC
v_call: TRBV23-1; d_call: -; clone_size: -; j_call: TRBJ1-1; cdr3_aa: CASSQYGRNTEAFF; cdr3_nt: TGCGCCAGCAGTCAATATGGTCGCAACACTGAAGCTTTCTTT
v_call: TRBV6-6; d_call: -; clone_size: -; j_call: TRBJ2-1; cdr3_aa: CASTVSGGVANEQFF; cdr3_nt: TGTGCCAGCACCGTTAGCGGCGGAGTAGCGAATGAGCAGTTCTTC
v_call: TRBV19; d_call: -; clone_size: -; j_call: TRBJ1-5; cdr3_aa: CARDTGSISNQPQHF; cdr3_nt: TGTGCCAGGGACACAGGGTCGATTAGCAATCAGCCCCAGCATTTT
v_call: TRBV28; d_call: TRBD2; clone_size: -; j_call: TRBJ2-1; cdr3_aa: CASRQRGTSVFDEQFF; cdr3_nt: TGTGCCAGCAGACAAAGAGGGACTAGCGTGTTCGATGAGCAGTTCTTC
v_call: TRBV6-1; d_call: -; clone_size: -; j_call: TRBJ1-5; cdr3_aa: CASRFWSSQPQHF; cdr3_nt: TGTGCCAGCAGGTTTTGGAGTTCTCAGCCCCAGCATTTT
v_call: TRBV6-6; d_call: TRBD2; clone_size: -; j_call: TRBJ2-1; cdr3_aa: CASNHGTSVYEQFF; cdr3_nt: TGTGCCAGCAACCACGGGACTAGCGTATACGAGCAGTTCTTC
v_call: TRBV11-2; d_call: TRBD2; clone_size: -; j_call: TRBJ2-2; cdr3_aa: CASSLTSGRARELFF; cdr3_nt: TGTGCCAGCAGTCTGACTAGCGGGAGGGCGCGGGAGCTGTTTTTT
v_call: TRBV15; d_call: -; clone_size: -; j_call: TRBJ1-5; cdr3_aa: CATSRGSTRGLQPQHF; cdr3_nt: TGTGCCACCAGCAGAGGATCGACAAGGGGTCTCCAGCCCCAGCATTTT
v_call: TRBV7-9; d_call: -; clone_size: -; j_call: TRBJ1-1; cdr3_aa: CASSLAMVENTEAFF; cdr3_nt: TGTGCCAGCAGCTTAGCTATGGTAGAAAACACTGAAGCTTTCTTT
v_call: TRBV28; d_call: -; clone_size: -; j_call: TRBJ2-1; cdr3_aa: CASSSTGWEGDEQFF; cdr3_nt: TGTGCCAGCAGTTCAACAGGGTGGGAAGGGGATGAGCAGTTCTTC
v_call: TRBV7-9; d_call: -; clone_size: -; j_call: TRBJ1-4; cdr3_aa: CASNRQVNEKLFF; cdr3_nt: TGTGCCAGCAACCGACAGGTGAATGAAAAACTGTTTTTT
v_call: TRBV27; d_call: TRBD2; clone_size: -; j_call: TRBJ2-1; cdr3_aa: CASSSTSGKYNEQFF; cdr3_nt: TGTGCCAGCAGTTCGACTAGCGGGAAGTACAATGAGCAGTTCTTC
v_call: TRBV28; d_call: TRBD1; clone_size: -; j_call: TRBJ2-3; cdr3_aa: CATNSANRGRGDTQYF; cdr3_nt: TGTGCCACCAATAGCGCTAACAGGGGGCGCGGGGATACGCAGTATTTT
v_call: TRBV11-2; d_call: TRBD2; clone_size: -; j_call: TRBJ2-1; cdr3_aa: CASSLDQRLAGTGYNEQFF; cdr3_nt: TGTGCCAGCAGCTTAGACCAACGACTAGCGGGAACGGGTTACAATGAGCAGTTCTTC
v_call: TRBV5-1; d_call: TRBD1; clone_size: once; j_call: TRBJ2-5; cdr3_aa: CASSKGDRGPETQYF; cdr3_nt: TGCGCCAGCAGTAAAGGGGACAGGGGGCCAGAGACCCAGTACTTC
v_call: TRBV11-2; d_call: TRBD2; clone_size: -; j_call: TRBJ2-7; cdr3_aa: CASSRLAGAYEQYF; cdr3_nt: TGTGCCAGCAGTCGACTAGCGGGGGCCTACGAGCAGTACTTC
v_call: TRBV6-5; d_call: -; clone_size: -; j_call: TRBJ1-2; cdr3_aa: CASSYVSGANYGYTF; cdr3_nt: TGTGCCAGCAGTTACGTGTCCGGGGCTAACTATGGCTACACCTTC
v_call: TRBV6-1; d_call: TRBD1; clone_size: -; j_call: TRBJ1-3; cdr3_aa: CASRPDRGGNTIYF; cdr3_nt: TGTGCCAGCAGACCCGACAGGGGAGGAAACACCATATATTTT